The 3 T cell receptor beta chains below were found in one sample sequenced in a study of T cells in localized non-small cell lung cancer. Sequencing was performed with immunoSEQ multiplex PCR; in TCRdb, only in-frame clones are kept and a portion is missing. The sample records approximately 89,000 clones, over 70% being singletons. The specimen was PBMCs, collected before any cancer treatment. These receptors all come from a man between 40 and 70 years old with stage II squamous cell lung carcinoma.

The chain is built from TRBV28 and TRBJ1-6, with 8 positions matching TRBD1. The CDR3 has 15 amino acids. The germline V gene has CDR1 MDHEN and CDR2 SYDVKM. V was clipped by 2 bases and J by 7 bases; unmatched bases: 4. The CDR3 loop is CASSLDAGGNSPLHF. The CDR3 region has the DNA TGTGCCAGCAGTTTAGACGCAGGGGGCAATTCACCCCTCCACTTT.

J is TRBJ2-7 and V is TRBV9; the match to TRBD1 covers 7 bases. CDR3 length: 13 amino acids. Per germline, CDR1 SGDLS and CDR2 YYNGEE. J gave up 6 bases and V 0 bases, and 3 bases lay outside the gene matches. In nucleotides, the CDR3 is TGTGCCAGCAGCGTAGGACAGGGTGGCGAGCAGTACTTC. This sequence encodes CASSVGQGGEQYF.

The rearrangement uses TRBV19 and TRBJ1-2; 10 bases are a match to TRBD1. The CDR3 is made up of 14 amino acids. The germline CDR1 and CDR2 sequences are LNHDA and SQIVND (reference sequence). The V and J ends lost 7 bases and 7 bases, in that order; junction bases with no gene match: 9. The CDR3 bases are TGTGCCAGTACCCGGGACAGGGGTACATCTGGCTACACCTTC. Protein: CASTRDRGTSGYTF.